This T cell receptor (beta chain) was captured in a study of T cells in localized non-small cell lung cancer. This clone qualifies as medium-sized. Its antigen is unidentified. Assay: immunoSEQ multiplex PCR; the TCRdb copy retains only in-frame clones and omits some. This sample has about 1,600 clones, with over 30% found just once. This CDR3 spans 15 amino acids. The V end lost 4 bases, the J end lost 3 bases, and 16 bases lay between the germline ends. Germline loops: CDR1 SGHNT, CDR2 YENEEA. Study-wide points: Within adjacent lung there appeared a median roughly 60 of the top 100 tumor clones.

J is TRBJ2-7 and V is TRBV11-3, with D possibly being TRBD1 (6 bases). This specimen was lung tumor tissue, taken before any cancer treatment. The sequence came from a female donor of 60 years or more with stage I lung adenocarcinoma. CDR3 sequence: CASSSRGGGLYEQYF. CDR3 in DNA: TGTGCCAGCAGCTCTAGAGGTGGGGGCCTCTACGAGCAGTACTTC.